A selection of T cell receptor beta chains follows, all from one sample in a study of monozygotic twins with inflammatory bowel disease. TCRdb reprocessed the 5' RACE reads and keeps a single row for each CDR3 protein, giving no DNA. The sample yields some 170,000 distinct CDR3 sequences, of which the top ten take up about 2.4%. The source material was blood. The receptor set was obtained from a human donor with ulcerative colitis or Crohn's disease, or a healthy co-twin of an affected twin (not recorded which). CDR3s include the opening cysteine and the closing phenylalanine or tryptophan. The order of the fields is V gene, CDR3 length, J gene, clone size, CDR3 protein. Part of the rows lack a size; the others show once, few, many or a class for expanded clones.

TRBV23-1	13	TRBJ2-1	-	CASSQSRGHEQFF
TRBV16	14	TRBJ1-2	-	CASSQSSGEGGYTF
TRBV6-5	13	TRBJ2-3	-	CASTPGGTDTQYF
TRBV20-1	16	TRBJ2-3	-	CSARGAPGLAGDTQYF
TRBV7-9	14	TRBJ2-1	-	CASSSRTEDNEQFF
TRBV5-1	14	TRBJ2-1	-	CASSLENLSHEQFF
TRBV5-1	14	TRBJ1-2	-	CASSLIGPDYGYTF
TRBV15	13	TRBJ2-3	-	CATSTFRPDTQYF
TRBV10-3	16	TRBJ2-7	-	CAISALGQGVSYEQYF
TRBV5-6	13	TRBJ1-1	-	CASSLWGGTEAFF
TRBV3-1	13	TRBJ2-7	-	CASSQREAYEQYF
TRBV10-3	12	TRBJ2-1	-	CAISTTGHEQFF
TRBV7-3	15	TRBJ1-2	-	CASSLAQGAIDGYTF
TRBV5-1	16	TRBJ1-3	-	CASSPEALGTGNTIYF
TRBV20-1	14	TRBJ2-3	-	CSAARDRASDTQYF
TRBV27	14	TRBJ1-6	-	CASSTRQGESPLHF
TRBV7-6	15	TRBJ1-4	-	CASSLRQTTNEKLFF
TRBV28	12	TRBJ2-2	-	CASSRETGELFF
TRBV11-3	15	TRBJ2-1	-	CASSLDGLRGNEQFF
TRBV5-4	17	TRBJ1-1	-	CASSPPGGGPLNTEAFF
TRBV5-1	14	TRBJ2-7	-	CASSLERTTYEQYF
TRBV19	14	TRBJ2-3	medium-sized	CASSGTSGTDTQYF
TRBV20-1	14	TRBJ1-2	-	CCALPFGGGNGYTF
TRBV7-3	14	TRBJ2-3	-	CASSRSSPPDTQYF
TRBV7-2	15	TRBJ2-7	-	CASSLGQGRTYEQYF
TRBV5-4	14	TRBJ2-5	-	CASSQGKGQETQYF
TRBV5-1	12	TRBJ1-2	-	CASSLEGSGYTF
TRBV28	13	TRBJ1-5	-	CATRARGYQPQHF